Presented here are 16 T cell receptor beta chains from one specimen sequenced in a study of blood T cell repertoires in COVID-19. Measured with immunoSEQ multiplex PCR; TCRdb has only the in-frame clones, and not every one. Here the sample spans 200,000 to 300,000 clones, approximately 80% being singletons. Sequencing was carried out using peripheral blood. These receptors all come from a woman of 80 years or more with COVID-19, enrolled during active disease.

The sample holds a few counts of this clone. This chain links TRBV19 with TRBJ1-2, with TRBD1 as a possible D gene (6 bases). The CDR3 spans 13 residues. V lost 2 bases to trimming and J lost 6 bases, with 10 bases between them. Germline assignment: CDR1 LNHDA and CDR2 SQIVND (reference sequence). CDR3 sequence reads: CASSINREDGYTF. In nucleotides, the CDR3 is TGTGCCAGTAGTATAAACAGGGAAGATGGCTACACCTTC.

The gene calls are TRBV19 and TRBJ1-5; D ambiguous. V lost 4 bases, J lost 4 bases, and 11 bases lay in between. The CDR3 extends over 14 amino acids. CDR1 and CDR2 (germline): LNHDA, SQIVND (reference sequence). The CDR3 reads CASSNQAVNQPQHF. In DNA form, the CDR3 reads TGTGCCAGTAGTAACCAGGCAGTTAATCAGCCCCAGCATTTT.

This rearrangement joins TRBV28 to TRBJ1-4; 7 bases match TRBD1. The CDR3 runs to 13 residues. The germline gives CDR1 MDHEN, CDR2 SYDVKM. After removal of 5 bases from V and 5 bases from J, the junction contained 2 bases not matched to a gene. The CDR3: CASSRDRNEKLFF. In DNA, the CDR3 is TGTGCCAGCAGTAGGGACAGAAATGAAAAACTGTTTTTT. The whole variable domain, remainder taken from reference TRBV28 and TRBJ1-4, is DVKVTQSSRYLVKRTGEKVFLECVQDMDHENMFWYRQDPGLGLRLIYFSYDVKMKEKGDIPEGYSVSREKKERFSLILESASTNQTSMYLCASSRDRNEKLFFGSGTQLSVL.

The chain combines TRBV3-1 (or the pseudogene TRBV3-2) with TRBJ2-3; D gene ambiguous. This CDR3 has 12 residues. Germline CDR1 and CDR2: LGHDT and YNNKEL (reference sequence). The V gene lost 5 bases and the J gene lost 5 bases, with 8 bases spanning the gap. The CDR3: CASSSIGDTQYF. In DNA form, the CDR3 reads TGTGCCAGCAGCTCCATCGGAGATACGCAGTATTTT.

This clone was detected once. This chain links TRBV3-1 (or the pseudogene TRBV3-2) with TRBJ2-5, with a possible D match to TRBD1 (5 bases). From germline, CDR1 is LGHDT and CDR2 YNNKEL (reference sequence). V lost 2 bases to trimming and J lost 4 bases, with 17 bases between them. This CDR3 comprises 16 residues. CDR3: CASSQQGSGLAETQYF. CDR3 in DNA: TGTGCCAGCAGCCAACAGGGATCGGGCTTGGCAGAGACCCAGTACTTC.

The chain has TRBV9 and TRBJ2-5; D perhaps matches TRBD2 (6 bases). This CDR3 region has 13 residues. Germline values: CDR1 SGDLS, CDR2 YYNGEE. V was pared by 3 bases and J by 4 bases, with 10 bases between. CDR3 nucleotide sequence: TGTGCCAGCAGCGGGACTACTCGAGAGACCCAGTACTTC. This encodes CASSGTTRETQYF.

The rearrangement uses TRBV28 and TRBJ2-1, with D possibly TRBD2 on 6 matching bases. From germline, CDR1 is MDHEN and CDR2 SYDVKM. Trimming removed 3 bases from V and 5 bases from J, with 23 bases in between. The CDR3 sequence is 18 residues long. CDR3 residues: CASSFWRDTNTGNNEQFF. CDR3 nucleotide sequence: TGTGCCAGCAGTTTCTGGCGGGATACCAACACGGGAAACAATGAGCAGTTCTTC.

The chain employs TRBV19 and TRBJ2-2; the D gene is possibly TRBD1 (6 bases). Trimming took 4 bases from V and 3 from J, leaving 9 bases between them. Germline CDR1 is LNHDA and CDR2 is SQIVND (reference sequence). The CDR3 extends over 14 amino acids. CDR3 sequence: CASSKGHYTGELFF. The CDR3 bases are TGTGCCAGTAGTAAGGGACACTACACCGGGGAGCTGTTTTTT.

This clone was observed once. This chain uses TRBV7-9 with TRBJ1-4; D ambiguous. The V and J ends lost 5 bases and 2 bases respectively, with 12 bases between them. The CDR3 has 15 residues. Looked up from germline, CDR1 is SEHNR and CDR2 is FQNEAQ (reference sequence). The CDR3 is CASSHGLATNEKLFF. The CDR3 nucleotides read TGTGCCAGCAGCCACGGGTTGGCCACTAATGAAAAACTGTTTTTT.

This clone was observed a handful of times. The V and J genes are TRBV19 and TRBJ2-6, with a tentative D call TRBD1 (6 bases). Trimming stripped 8 bases from V and 0 bases from J, with 11 bases between. The CDR3 length is 15 residues. CDR1 and CDR2 from the germline V gene are LNHDA and SQIVND (reference sequence). CDR3 protein: CASRTASSGANVLTF. CDR3 coding DNA: TGTGCCAGTCGGACAGCGAGCTCTGGGGCCAACGTCCTGACTTTC.

This clone came up once. The V and J genes are TRBV2 and TRBJ2-2, with TRBD1 identical over 9 bases. This CDR3 has 15 amino acids. J was trimmed by 3 bases and V by 2 bases; bases with no gene match: 1. The germline gives CDR1 SNHLY, CDR2 FYNNEI. The CDR3 is CASSERTGDTGELFF. DNA of the CDR3: TGTGCCAGCAGTGAAAGGACAGGGGACACCGGGGAGCTGTTTTTT.

The chain employs TRBV29-1 and TRBJ1-2; no clear D gene. The ends were cut back, 7 bases at V and 6 bases at J, with 18 bases in the middle. Germline V gene data show CDR1 as SQVTM and CDR2 as ANQGSEA. The CDR3 consists of 13 residues. CDR3 nucleotide sequence: TGCAGCGCCGAAGGGAGTAAAGGGAATGGCTACACCTTC. It translates to CSAEGSKGNGYTF.

This chain connects TRBV18 to TRBJ2-7; D remains ambiguous. This CDR3 comprises 15 residues. Germline CDR1 reads KGHSH; CDR2 reads LQKENI. Trimming shortened V by 3 bases and J by 3 bases, and 15 bases separated the two germline ends. The DNA of the CDR3 is TGTGCCAGCTCACCCCCCGGAGAATTGAACTACGAGCAGTACTTC. It encodes CASSPPGELNYEQYF.

The J gene is TRBJ2-4, the V gene TRBV29-1; TRBD1 matches at 8 bases. Germline V gives CDR1 SQVTM, CDR2 ANQGSEA. The length of the CDR3 is 15 residues. The V gene end was trimmed by 5 bases and the J gene end by 2 bases; junction bases not matched to a gene: 8. DNA of the CDR3: TGCAGCGTTCTTGGGCAGGGGGCTTCCAAAAACATTCAGTACTTC. Translation: CSVLGQGASKNIQYF. Looking up the rest from reference TRBV29-1 and TRBJ2-4 gives the full variable domain: SAVISQKPSRDICQRGTSLTIQCQVDSQVTMMFWYRQQPGQSLTLIATANQGSEATYESGFVIDKFPISRPNLTFSTLTVSNMSPEDSSIYLCSVLGQGASKNIQYFGAGTRLSVL.

The chain links TRBV3-1 (or the pseudogene TRBV3-2) to TRBJ1-4, with D possibly TRBD1 on 5 matching bases. The CDR3 covers 15 residues. Germline V gives CDR1 LGHDT, CDR2 YNNKEL (reference sequence). V was trimmed by 0 bases and J by 7 bases, leaving 12 bases between them. The CDR3 protein is CASSQEGRVGEKLFF. In nucleotides, the CDR3 is TGTGCCAGCAGCCAAGAGGGCAGGGTCGGTGAAAAACTGTTTTTT.

This sequence joins TRBV5-1 and TRBJ2-3; TRBD2 matches at 13 bases. This CDR3 is built from 16 residues. V shed 2 bases and J 4 bases; nucleotides not matched to a gene: 4. CDR1 and CDR2 from the germline V gene are SGHRS and YFSETQ. The CDR3 region has the DNA TGCGCCAGCAGCTTTACTAGCGGGGGGGCCGCAGATACGCAGTATTTT. As protein: CASSFTSGGAADTQYF.